The T cell receptor (beta chain) described here comes from a study of neoadjuvant anti-PD-1 for oral cavity cancer. As to time point: after neoadjuvant nivolumab, at surgical resection. Generated by immunoSEQ multiplex PCR, the TCRdb table keeps only in-frame clones and is missing some. This sample has about 68,000 clones, with about 88% found just once. The CDR3 loop spans 16 amino acids. After removal of 1 base from V and 9 bases from J, the junction contained 10 bases not matched to a gene. Germline V gives CDR1 KGHSH, CDR2 LQKENI. The V and J genes are TRBV18 and TRBJ2-1, with 9 bases fitting TRBD2. The receptor was isolated from a person between 40 and 79 years old with oral cavity squamous cell carcinoma. The material sequenced was PBMCs, taken after nivolumab (anti-PD-1) treatment. This CDR3 is CASSPLSGRPMGEQFF. CDR3 DNA sequence: TGTGCCAGCTCACCACTCAGCGGGAGGCCTATGGGTGAGCAGTTCTTC.